The next 15 T cell receptor beta chains were all read from a single sample in a study of cytomegalovirus exposure and HLA in healthy donors (dated 2017 in TCRdb). Libraries were made using the immunoSEQ multiplex PCR assay. A mixture of 60 forward primers for TCR Vbeta segments and 13 reverse primers for TCR Jbeta segments was used in the multiplex PCR. As stored in TCRdb, this immuneACCESS dataset retains in-frame rearrangements with V and J assigned. A fraction of the clones does not appear; measured against another copy, unresolved V genes explain less than half of the discrepancy, and the remainder lacks a known reason. Recorded for this sample are 68,000 or so clones; 75% to 85% of them occurred a single time. The biggest ten clones account for approximately 6.2% of the sample. The material sequenced was PBMCs. These receptor sequences come from a human donor in good health.

The chain uses TRBV6-5 and TRBJ1-5; the D is unclear. The germline V gene encodes CDR1 MNHEY and CDR2 SVGAGI. Trimming took off 2 bases at V and 6 bases at J, with 17 bases between the two ends. This CDR3 has 16 residues. CDR3 residues: CASSYTASGSVQPQHF. The DNA for the CDR3 is TGTGCCAGCAGTTACACGGCGTCAGGTTCGGTTCAGCCCCAGCATTTT.

V usage is TRBV19 and J usage is TRBJ2-1; TRBD2 aligns across 12 bases. The V and J ends lost 3 bases and 15 bases, in that order; junction bases with no gene match: 9. This CDR3 is built from 14 residues. Germline CDR1 LNHDA, CDR2 SQIVND (reference sequence). CDR3 in amino acids: CASSIGLAGTPPFF. The CDR3 DNA follows: TGTGCCAGTAGTATTGGACTAGCGGGGACTCCCCCGTTCTTC.

This chain joins TRBV10-1 and TRBJ2-3; 13 bases agree with TRBD2. The CDR3 length is 17 residues. CDR1 is WNHNN and CDR2 is SYGVQD in the germline V gene (reference sequence). V trimming: 3 bases; J trimming: 1 base; junction bases outside the gene matches: 4. The CDR3 is CASSDSTSGGRTDTQYF. DNA of the CDR3: TGCGCCAGCAGTGACTCGACTAGCGGGGGGCGCACAGATACGCAGTATTTT.

This chain uses TRBV4-3 with TRBJ2-3, with TRBD2 matching 8 bases. CDR3 length: 17 residues. Germline trimming cut 0 bases from V and 2 bases from J; bases unmatched to any gene: 7. Germline lookup yields CDR1 LGHNA and CDR2 YSLEER. Here the CDR3 reads CASSQEGAGGYTDTQYF. DNA for the CDR3: TGCGCCAGCAGCCAAGAGGGGGCGGGGGGCTACACAGATACGCAGTATTTT.

This clone was counted between two and nine times. This sequence joins TRBV21-1 and TRBJ2-5; TRBD2, the D gene given by the table, was not confirmed from the DNA. TRBV21-1 is given as a pseudogene. CDR3 size: 15 residues. Here the CDR3 reads CASSKGRLGGETQYF. The CDR3 bases are TGTGCCAGCAGCAAAGGACGATTGGGGGGAGAGACCCAGTACTTC.

This chain connects TRBV5-4 to TRBJ1-1, with D hard to call. Trimming cost V 1 base and J 2 bases, with 9 bases left between them. This CDR3 has 14 residues. CDR1 and CDR2 from the germline V gene are SGHNT and YYREEE (reference sequence). The chain's CDR3 is CASSLRSLNTEAFF. The CDR3 DNA follows: TGTGCCAGCAGCTTGCGGAGCCTTAACACTGAAGCTTTCTTT.

The rearrangement uses TRBV11-2 and TRBJ2-3; D unresolved. This CDR3 has 14 amino acids. V lost 1 base and J 3 bases, leaving 8 bases between the germline ends. CDR1 and CDR2 (germline): SGHAT, FQNNGV. DNA of the CDR3: TGTGCCAGCAGCTTAGTCGTTCTGACAGATACGCAGTATTTT. Its protein is CASSLVVLTDTQYF.

The count of this clone is one. The chain links TRBV2 to TRBJ1-6, with TRBD1 matching 7 bases. V lost 5 bases to trimming and J lost 8 bases; unmatched junction nucleotides: 3. CDR3 length: 13 amino acids. From germline, CDR1 is SNHLY and CDR2 FYNNEI. For the CDR3, the DNA is TGTGCCAGCAGTACAGGGGAAGATTCACCCCTCCACTTT. It yields the protein CASSTGEDSPLHF.

This clone was detected only a few times. V and J are TRBV18 and TRBJ2-7, with TRBD2 as a possible D gene (5 bases). V was trimmed by 0 bases and J by 3 bases, leaving 15 bases between them. The V gene's germline CDR1 is KGHSH and CDR2 LQKENI. This CDR3 is built from 16 residues. CDR3 loop: CASSPPLEGYNYEQYF. The CDR3 DNA sequence: TGTGCCAGCTCACCACCGCTCGAGGGATACAACTACGAGCAGTACTTC. The entire variable domain, with the rest obtained from reference TRBV18 and TRBJ2-7, is as follows: NAGVMQNPRHLVRRRGQEARLRCSPMKGHSHVYWYRQLPEEGLKFMVYLQKENIIDESGMPKERFSAEFPKEGPSILRIQQVVRGDSAAYFCASSPPLEGYNYEQYFGPGTRLTVT.

This clone was counted only a few times. CDR3 amino acids: CASSRLLGGREETQYF. Here the CDR3 DNA reads TGTGCCAGCAGCCGTCTTCTGGGGGGGCGGGAAGAGACCCAGTACTTC. This chain joins TRBV11-2 and TRBJ2-5; a weak D match, TRBD2 (7 bases). Germline CDR1 is SGHAT and CDR2 is FQNNGV. The germline V and J ends were trimmed by 5 bases and 3 bases, with 19 bases remaining between them. The CDR3 has 16 amino acids.

About this clone: Its ends do not fully match the called genes, so a read error is possible. This chain connects TRBV7-9 to TRBJ1-2, with D possibly matching TRBD1 (5 bases). Germline loops: CDR1 SEHNR, CDR2 FQNEAQ (reference sequence). This CDR3 region has 12 residues. The CDR3 nucleotides are TGTTCCAGCAGCCTAGACAGCTATGGCTACACCTTC. Its protein is CSSSLDSYGYTF.

The rearrangement joins TRBV6-1 to TRBJ2-3; the match to TRBD2 covers 9 bases. The V segment lost 1 base and the J segment 6 bases; nucleotides outside the gene matches: 5. The germline CDR1 and CDR2 sequences are MNHNS and SASEGT. The CDR3 contains 15 residues. The DNA of the CDR3 is TGTGCCAGCAGTGAAGGCGGGGGGGCCTTTGATACGCAGTATTTT. Translation: CASSEGGGAFDTQYF.

The V call is TRBV28, the J call TRBJ1-5; 9 bases line up with TRBD1. Germline V gene sequence: CDR1 MDHEN, CDR2 SYDVKM. CDR3 length: 14 amino acids. The V and J ends lost 6 bases and 7 bases, in that order; junction bases with no gene match: 7. The CDR3 protein is CASRTGGSGQPQHF. Written as DNA, the CDR3 is TGTGCCAGCAGGACAGGGGGGAGCGGACAGCCCCAGCATTTT.

V usage is TRBV4-2 and J usage is TRBJ2-5, with 9 bases that match TRBD2. CDR1 LGHNA and CDR2 YNFKEQ come from the germline V gene. There are 15 residues in the CDR3. V shed 4 bases and J 5 bases; nucleotides not matched to a gene: 8. As DNA, the CDR3 is TGTGCCAGCAGCCGACCGACTAGCGGAGGCGAGACCCAGTACTTC. This encodes CASSRPTSGGETQYF.

This clone was seen a handful of times. The chain combines TRBV7-8 with TRBJ1-2; D gene unclear. Germline V CDR1 and CDR2: SGHVS, FQNEAQ. The V gene lost 3 bases and the J gene lost 6 bases, with 14 bases spanning the gap. The CDR3 consists of 14 residues. CDR3 DNA sequence: TGTGCCAGCAGCTTCGACGGCGGTAATGATGGCTACACCTTC. Residues: CASSFDGGNDGYTF.